The sequence of this T cell receptor (beta chain) was determined in a study of human T cells and chemical hapten exposure. Study summary: Cases of alopecia areata, totalis or universalis occurred in a predominantly female patient group. Study results and limitations: DPC sensitization left the count of TCRs above 1 in 1000 unchanged.

Using its own MiXCR run on the RACE reads, TCRdb lists one record per CDR3 protein. The data contain about 82,000 distinct CDR3 sequences, roughly 13% of them singletons. Stated time point: patch test 3, about 24 weeks after DPC sensitization. Treatment indicated: therapeutic diphenylcyclopropenone sensitization with weekly scalp DPC. Prior to each patch test being applied, blood was drawn. Regarding this clonotype: Its antigen remains unidentified.

The CDR3 contains 13 residues. V trimming: 6 bases; J trimming: 4 bases; junction bases outside the gene matches: 3. Germline assignment: CDR1 MNHEY and CDR2 SVGAGI. This receptor was obtained from a woman aged 45-65 years with alopecia areata. Some clones in this sample may be carry-over from other donors' samples. The J gene is TRBJ1-5, the V gene TRBV6-5; 7 positions agree with TRBD1. The specimen comprised whole blood, sampled in connection with sensitization to the hapten diphenylcyclopropenone (DPC). The CDR3 region has the DNA TGTGCCAGCAGAAAGACAGGGAATCAGCCCCAGCATTTT. It specifies CASRKTGNQPQHF.